These T cell receptor beta chains were read from a single sample in a study of blood T cell repertoires in COVID-19. Profiled with immunoSEQ multiplex PCR; TCRdb holds only in-frame clones, not every one. The sample includes about 50,000 clones, roughly 88% of them seen just once. Sequencing was done on a sample of peripheral blood. The receptors come from a human donor in a cohort sampled during active COVID-19. Both conserved end residues are part of each CDR3. Fields, in order: V gene, D gene, clone size, J gene, CDR3 DNA, CDR3 protein. D genes are given only for firm matches. Expanded clones get a size class; other rows say once, few or many, or leave the size out.

V: TRBV3-1/TRBV3-2; D: TRBD2; size: .; J: TRBJ2-7; DNA: TGTGCCAGCAGCCAAGACGGGACTAGCGATTTTTACGAGCAGTACTTC; CDR3: CASSQDGTSDFYEQYF
V: TRBV18; D: .; size: few; J: TRBJ1-2; DNA: TGTGCCAGCTCACCAGACAGCTCATATGGCTACACCTTC; CDR3: CASSPDSSYGYTF
V: TRBV2; D: .; size: .; J: TRBJ2-1; DNA: TGTGCCAGCAGTGAAGAAGCGGTGTATGCGAATGAGCAGTTCTTC; CDR3: CASSEEAVYANEQFF
V: TRBV5-1; D: TRBD1; size: .; J: TRBJ2-7; DNA: TGCGCCAGCAGCCTTGGACAGGTCGGCGAGCAGTACTTC; CDR3: CASSLGQVGEQYF
V: TRBV2; D: TRBD1; size: .; J: TRBJ2-2; DNA: TGTGCCAGCAGCGGGACAGGGAGGACCGGGGAGCTGTTTTTT; CDR3: CASSGTGRTGELFF
V: TRBV6-1; D: .; size: .; J: TRBJ2-7; DNA: TGTGCCAGCAGTGACCCGGGACAATCCTACGAGCAGTACTTC; CDR3: CASSDPGQSYEQYF
V: TRBV28; D: .; size: .; J: TRBJ2-2; DNA: TGTGCCAGCACTCAGGGATCGAACACCGGGGAGCTGTTTTTT; CDR3: CASTQGSNTGELFF
V: TRBV27; D: TRBD1; size: .; J: TRBJ2-3; DNA: TGTGCCAGCAGTACCTTGATTGGGACAGGAAGAACAGATACGCAGTATTTT; CDR3: CASSTLIGTGRTDTQYF
V: TRBV11-2; D: .; size: .; J: TRBJ1-3; DNA: TGTGCCAGCAGCTTACCCAGACAGGCTGGAAACACCATATATTTT; CDR3: CASSLPRQAGNTIYF
V: TRBV11-2; D: TRBD1; size: once; J: TRBJ1-4; DNA: TGTGCCAGCAGCTGGGGACAGAATGAAAAACTGTTTTTT; CDR3: CASSWGQNEKLFF
V: TRBV7-8; D: TRBD1; size: few; J: TRBJ2-5; DNA: TGTGCCAGCAGCCAAACAAGACAGGGGAGGAGAGAGACCCAGTACTTC; CDR3: CASSQTRQGRRETQYF
V: TRBV19; D: TRBD2; size: few; J: TRBJ2-1; DNA: TGTGCCAGTCGAGCGGGGATCTCCTACAATGAGCAGTTCTTC; CDR3: CASRAGISYNEQFF
V: TRBV30; D: TRBD2; size: once; J: TRBJ2-1; DNA: TGTGCCTGGAGTGCCTTACTAGCGAGGGCTTCTGATGAGCAGTTCTTC; CDR3: CAWSALLARASDEQFF
V: TRBV27; D: .; size: .; J: TRBJ2-3; DNA: TGTGCCAGCAGTAGCAGACTAGTTCCTTATTCCGTAGGTACGCAGTATTTT; CDR3: CASSSRLVPYSVGTQYF
V: TRBV5-1; D: .; size: few; J: TRBJ1-4; DNA: TGCGCCAGCAGCCTCGCTCGGCGGGATTTGAATGAAAAACTGTTTTTT; CDR3: CASSLARRDLNEKLFF
V: TRBV18; D: TRBD2; size: once; J: TRBJ2-3; DNA: TGTGCCAGCTCACCGCAGCTAAGGCGGGAGGGCGCGACAGATACGCAGTATTTT; CDR3: CASSPQLRREGATDTQYF
V: TRBV10-2; D: TRBD1; size: .; J: TRBJ1-5; DNA: TGCGCCAGCAGTGAGCAGACAGGGCCTGGCAATCAGCCCCAGCATTTT; CDR3: CASSEQTGPGNQPQHF
V: TRBV10-3; D: TRBD1; size: few; J: TRBJ1-5; DNA: TGTGCCATCAGTGTTGACAGGGTAACTCAGCCCCAGCATTTT; CDR3: CAISVDRVTQPQHF
V: TRBV7-9; D: TRBD2; size: .; J: TRBJ2-5; DNA: TGTGCCAGCAGCTTAGGGGGGGGTCTCGATCGAGAGACCCAGTACTTC; CDR3: CASSLGGGLDRETQYF
V: TRBV10-2; D: TRBD1; size: .; J: TRBJ1-1; DNA: TGCGCCAGCAGTGAGCAGGGGGCGGGAACTGAAGCTTTCTTT; CDR3: CASSEQGAGTEAFF
V: TRBV18; D: .; size: .; J: TRBJ1-3; DNA: TGTGCCAGCTCACCCCTGACAAACCTCCCCGCTGGAAACACCATATATTTT; CDR3: CASSPLTNLPAGNTIYF
V: TRBV2; D: TRBD1; size: .; J: TRBJ1-6; DNA: TGTGCCAGCAGCCCCGGGACAGATAATTCACCCCTCCACTTT; CDR3: CASSPGTDNSPLHF
V: TRBV28; D: TRBD1; size: once; J: TRBJ2-5; DNA: TGTGCCAGCAGACCCACAGGGGGGCAGACCCAATACTTC; CDR3: CASRPTGGQTQYF
V: TRBV6-5; D: TRBD1; size: .; J: TRBJ2-7; DNA: TGTGCCAGCAGTTACGCGGGACAGGGGGCGCGGGAGCAGTACTTC; CDR3: CASSYAGQGAREQYF
V: TRBV29-1; D: .; size: .; J: TRBJ2-7; DNA: TGCAGCGTTGTAGTCGGGGCAGGGGCACTATACGAGCAGTACTTC; CDR3: CSVVVGAGALYEQYF
V: TRBV2; D: TRBD2; size: .; J: TRBJ2-1; DNA: TGTGCCAGCGGGACTAGCGGGAGAAATGAGCAGTTCTTC; CDR3: CASGTSGRNEQFF
V: TRBV3-1/TRBV3-2; D: TRBD2; size: .; J: TRBJ2-3; DNA: TGTGCCAGCAGCCTCCTTCACGGGCGGGGGGGGTCAGATACGCAGTATTTT; CDR3: CASSLLHGRGGSDTQYF
V: TRBV2; D: .; size: .; J: TRBJ2-3; DNA: TGTGCCAGCAGTGAATCCTACAGCACTAGCACAGATACGCAGTATTTT; CDR3: CASSESYSTSTDTQYF
V: TRBV10-1; D: TRBD1; size: .; J: TRBJ2-7; DNA: TGCGCCAGCACTATAGGACAGGGGGCCTCCTACGAGCAGTACTTC; CDR3: CASTIGQGASYEQYF
V: TRBV7-2; D: .; size: few; J: TRBJ2-5; DNA: TGTGCCAGCAGCTCGGACAGCCGGCGCTTCCAAGAGACCCAGTACTTC; CDR3: CASSSDSRRFQETQYF
V: TRBV24-1; D: TRBD2; size: .; J: TRBJ2-3; DNA: TGTGCCACATCGGACCCAGCGGGGGGATCGCATACGCAGTATTTT; CDR3: CATSDPAGGSHTQYF
V: TRBV2; D: TRBD1; size: .; J: TRBJ1-5; DNA: TGTGCCAGCAGTGATGTAGGGACAGGCGGTATTTCGCCCCAGCATTTT; CDR3: CASSDVGTGGISPQHF
V: TRBV5-6; D: TRBD1; size: .; J: TRBJ2-7; DNA: TGTGCCAGCAGCTTAGGTCAGGGGGCCCTCCTCTACGAGCAGTACTTC; CDR3: CASSLGQGALLYEQYF
V: TRBV5-3; D: TRBD2; size: .; J: TRBJ2-5; DNA: TGTGCCAGAAGCTTCGCAGGGGCTAGCGGGAGGACTCCACAAGAGACCCAGTACTTC; CDR3: CARSFAGASGRTPQETQYF
V: TRBV6-2/TRBV6-3; D: TRBD1; size: .; J: TRBJ2-7; DNA: TGTGCCAGCAGTGACCAACAGGGGGGAGAGCAGTACTTC; CDR3: CASSDQQGGEQYF
V: TRBV6-2/TRBV6-3; D: .; size: .; J: TRBJ1-1; DNA: TGTGCCAGCAGTTACGAGTCGAACACTGAAGCTTTCTTT; CDR3: CASSYESNTEAFF
V: TRBV19; D: TRBD1; size: once; J: TRBJ1-2; DNA: TGTGCCAGTAGTATCTCCAGGGGGCGTAACTATGGCTACACCTTC; CDR3: CASSISRGRNYGYTF
V: TRBV28; D: TRBD1; size: once; J: TRBJ2-7; DNA: TGTGCCAGCATACCGACAGGGCTATACGAGCAGTACTTC; CDR3: CASIPTGLYEQYF
V: TRBV3-1/TRBV3-2; D: .; size: .; J: TRBJ2-1; DNA: TGTGCCAGCGTGAACAGAGTCTCAAGAAATGAGCAGTTCTTC; CDR3: CASVNRVSRNEQFF
V: TRBV6-1; D: TRBD1; size: few; J: TRBJ1-3; DNA: TGTGCCAGCAGTGAATATAGTAATGCCGGGACAGGGAAAGGAAACACCATATATTTT; CDR3: CASSEYSNAGTGKGNTIYF
V: TRBV5-1; D: .; size: .; J: TRBJ1-2; DNA: TGCGCCAGCAGCCTGCCTCGACAGAATTCTAACTATGGCTACACCTTC; CDR3: CASSLPRQNSNYGYTF
V: TRBV2; D: .; size: .; J: TRBJ1-1; DNA: TGTGCCAGCAGTGACCAAGGGGCCACTGAAGCTTTCTTT; CDR3: CASSDQGATEAFF